The entry below describes one T cell receptor beta chain. Germline loops: CDR1 LNHNV, CDR2 YYDKDF (reference sequence). The CDR3 covers 15 residues. Trimming left V 7 bases short and J 0 bases short, with 15 bases between. This specimen comes from a study of CD8 T cells in Susac syndrome. Random hexamers were used to reverse transcribe an amount of roughly 0.45 to 1 ug RNA. TCRdb reanalysed the immunoSEQ multiplex PCR reads using MiXCR and keeps one entry per CDR3 protein. The repertoire holds about 290,000 distinct CDR3 sequences, with around nine tenths as singletons. This clonotype was sampled from a human donor with multiple sclerosis. The genes are TRBV15 and TRBJ1-1; possible D gene TRBD1, 5 bases. The specimen was CD8+ T cells from PBMCs. The CDR3 protein is CATKEGMGLNTEAFF. The CDR3 nucleotides are TGTGCCACCAAAGAGGGAATGGGGCTGAACACTGAAGCTTTCTTT.